This TCR beta chain was profiled in a study of early stage breast cancer tumors. Study in general: Most invasive tumors, about 75% of the 16, were ER+/PR+/HER2-.

Study-wide findings and caveats: Compared with adjacent normal breast tissue, tumors showed roughly 2.4-fold greater T cell density and higher clonality.

Each sample had two DNA replicates, about 0.5 ug blood or about 1.5 ug tissue. Using immunoSEQ multiplex PCR, the repertoire was profiled, and TCRdb retains in-frame clones only, with some absent. The sample has about 51,000 clones, more than 70% seen once. The V end lost 6 bases, the J end lost 0 bases, and 14 bases lay between the germline ends. Per germline, CDR1 ENHRY and CDR2 SYGVKD. The CDR3 totals 15 residues. With regard to this clone: Its target is unknown.

Sequenced input: blood. The origin of this receptor is a person aged 40 to 49 with breast cancer. The chain uses TRBV10-3 and TRBJ1-1; D perhaps matches TRBD1 (5 bases). DNA of the CDR3: TGTGCCATCAGCCCGGGACGCGGCATGAACACTGAAGCTTTCTTT. This codes for CAISPGRGMNTEAFF.